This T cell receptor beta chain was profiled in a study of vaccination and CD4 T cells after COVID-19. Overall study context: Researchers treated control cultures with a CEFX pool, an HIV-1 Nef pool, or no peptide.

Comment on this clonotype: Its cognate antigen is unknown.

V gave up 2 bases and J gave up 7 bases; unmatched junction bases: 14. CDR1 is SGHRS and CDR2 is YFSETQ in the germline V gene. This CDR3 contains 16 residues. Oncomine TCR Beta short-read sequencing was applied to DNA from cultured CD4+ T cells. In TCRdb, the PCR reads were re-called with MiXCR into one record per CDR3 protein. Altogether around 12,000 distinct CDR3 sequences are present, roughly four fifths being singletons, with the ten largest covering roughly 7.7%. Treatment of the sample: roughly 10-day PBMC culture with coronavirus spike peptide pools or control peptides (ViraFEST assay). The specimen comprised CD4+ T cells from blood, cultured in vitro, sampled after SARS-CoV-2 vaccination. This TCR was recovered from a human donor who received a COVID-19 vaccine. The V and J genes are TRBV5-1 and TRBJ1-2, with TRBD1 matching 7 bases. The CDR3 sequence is CASSFARLRGRAGYTF. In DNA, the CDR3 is TGCGCCAGCAGCTTTGCACGGTTAAGGGGGCGGGCTGGCTACACCTTC.